This record concerns one TCR beta chain sequence. Its antigen remains undetermined. Base qualities are missing; no much larger clone stands one base away. This sample was taken from a study of blood T cell repertoires in COVID-19 (dated by TCRdb to 2020 to 2022). In the study overall: The collaborator samples originated in the United States, Italy and Spain and spanned the acute and convalescent phases of COVID-19. The prospective study material was composed of cDNA or gDNA derived from T cells, B-cell-depleted T cells, or PBMCs. The dataset comprised deeply sampled blood TCRbeta repertoires from subjects exposed to, actively infected with, or recovered from COVID-19. A freely available public database, intended as a resource for researchers studying the immune response to SARS-CoV-2, is where the repertoires were released. Samples were obtained from the ongoing ImmuneRACE study (first 160 participants) and from about 1,300 subjects provided by 6 global collaborators. Sample metadata almost always included a de-identified subject ID, COVID-19 status, age in years and sex. Where HLA class I and class II types were available, the types were taken from metadata supplied by the sample provider, not from assay-based typing.

For CDR1 and CDR2, the germline V gene lists SNHLY and FYNNEI. At the junction V is shortened by 3 bases and J by 2 bases; bases outside the gene matches: 2. The CDR3 starts with the cysteine, ends with the phenylalanine, and has 15 residues. Of the read, only the CDR3 DNA is kept; its 45 bases are in frame from base 1. On the study overall, not on this receptor specifically: The amount of clinical and demographic metadata varied by source and participant and was provided uncurated.

Collaborating institutions collected whole blood in K2EDTA tubes following their own protocols. For TCRbeta analysis, collaborator samples were shipped as frozen whole blood, as isolated PBMCs, or as DNA extracted from either sample type. TCRbeta CDR3 regions were amplified from genomic DNA by means of the immunoSEQ Assay, a bias-controlled multiplex PCR. From the authors' description of their analysis: The number of nucleated cells in each sample was estimated from the amplification of reference gene primers within the assay. Sequence reads were collapsed and filtered to measure the absolute abundance of every unique TCRbeta CDR3 rearrangement. For each sample, productive Simpson clonality was calculated by taking the square root of Simpson's diversity index across productive rearrangements. TCRdb re-hosts the immuneACCESS table, in-frame sequences only. Its copies lack some clones; in the studies checked, an unresolved V gene accounts for under half of them, and the cause for the rest is not known. V and J calls and clone size are those listed in that table; D and trimming were worked out from the DNA. The sample yields roughly 120,000 clones; approximately 90% were counted once. Jointly, the top ten make up about 1.1% of the sample.

Sequences were obtained from peripheral blood. Here the chain combines TRBV2 and TRBJ2-7, with TRBD2 identical over 12 junction bases. The source of this sequence is a human donor in a cohort sampled during active COVID-19. In nucleotide form, the sequence is TGTGCCAGCAGTGACCTAGCGGGAGGGCCCTACGAGCAGTACTTC. The resulting protein is CASSDLAGGPYEQYF.